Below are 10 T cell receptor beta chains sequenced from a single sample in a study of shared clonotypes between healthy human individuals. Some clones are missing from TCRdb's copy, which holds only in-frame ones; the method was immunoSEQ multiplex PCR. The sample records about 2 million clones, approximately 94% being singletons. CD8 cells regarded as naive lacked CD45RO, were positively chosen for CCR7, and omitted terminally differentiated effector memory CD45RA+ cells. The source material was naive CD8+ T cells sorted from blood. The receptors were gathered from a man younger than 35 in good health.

CDR3 nucleotide sequence: TGTGCCAGCAGTGAGACCACCCTCGGCCAGCCCCAGCATTTT. Its protein product is CASSETTLGQPQHF. The chain carries TRBV6-1 and TRBJ1-5; D remains unclear. CDR1 and CDR2 from the germline V gene are MNHNS and SASEGT. Trimming left V 3 bases short and J 7 bases short, with 13 bases between. The CDR3 runs 14 residues.

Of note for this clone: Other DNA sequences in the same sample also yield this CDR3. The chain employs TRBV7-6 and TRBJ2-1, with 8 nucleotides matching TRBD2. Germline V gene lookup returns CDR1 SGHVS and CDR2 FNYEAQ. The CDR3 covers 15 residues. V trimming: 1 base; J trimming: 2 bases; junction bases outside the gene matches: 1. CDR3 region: CASSLELAAYNEQFF. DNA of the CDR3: TGTGCCAGCAGCTTAGAACTAGCGGCCTACAATGAGCAGTTCTTC.

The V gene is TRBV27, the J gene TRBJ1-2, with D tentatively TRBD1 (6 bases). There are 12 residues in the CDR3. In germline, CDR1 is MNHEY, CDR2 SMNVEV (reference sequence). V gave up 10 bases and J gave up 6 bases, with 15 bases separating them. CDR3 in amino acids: CATLGGGHGYTF. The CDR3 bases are TGTGCCACCCTCGGGGGGGGCCATGGCTACACCTTC.

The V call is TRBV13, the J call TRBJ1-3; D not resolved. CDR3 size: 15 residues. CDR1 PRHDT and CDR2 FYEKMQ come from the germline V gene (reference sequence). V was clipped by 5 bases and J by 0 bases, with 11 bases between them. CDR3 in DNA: TGTGCCAGCAGCGAAGGCCGGGCCTCTGGAAACACCATATATTTT. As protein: CASSEGRASGNTIYF.

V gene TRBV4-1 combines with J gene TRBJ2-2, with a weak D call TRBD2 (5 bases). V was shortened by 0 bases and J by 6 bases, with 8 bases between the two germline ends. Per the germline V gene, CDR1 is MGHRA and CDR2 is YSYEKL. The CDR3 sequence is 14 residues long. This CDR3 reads CASSQDYGAGELFF. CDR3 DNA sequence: TGCGCCAGCAGCCAAGATTACGGGGCCGGGGAGCTGTTTTTT.

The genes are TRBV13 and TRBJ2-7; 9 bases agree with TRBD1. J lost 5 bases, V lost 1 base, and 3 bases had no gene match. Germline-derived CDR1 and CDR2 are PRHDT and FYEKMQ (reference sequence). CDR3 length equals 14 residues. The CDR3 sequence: CASSLERDRDEQYF. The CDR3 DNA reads TGTGCCAGCAGCTTAGAGAGGGACAGGGACGAGCAGTACTTC.

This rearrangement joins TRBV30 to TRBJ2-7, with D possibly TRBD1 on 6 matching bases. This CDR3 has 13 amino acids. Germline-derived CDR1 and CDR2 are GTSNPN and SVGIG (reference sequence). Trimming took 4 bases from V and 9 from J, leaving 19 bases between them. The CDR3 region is CAWTFNRATGQYF. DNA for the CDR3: TGTGCCTGGACTTTTAACAGGGCCACCGGGCAGTACTTC.

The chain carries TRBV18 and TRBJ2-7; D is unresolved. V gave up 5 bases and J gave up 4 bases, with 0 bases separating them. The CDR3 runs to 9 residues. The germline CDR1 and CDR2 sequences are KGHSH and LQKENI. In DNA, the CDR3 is TGTGCCAGCTCATACGAGCAGTACTTC. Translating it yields CASSYEQYF.

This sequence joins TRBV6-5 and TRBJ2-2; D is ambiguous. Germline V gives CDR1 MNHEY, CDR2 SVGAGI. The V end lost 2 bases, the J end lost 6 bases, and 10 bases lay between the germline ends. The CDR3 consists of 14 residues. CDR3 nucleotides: TGTGCCAGCAGTTACGCAGGCCGTCCCGGGGAGCTGTTTTTT. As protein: CASSYAGRPGELFF.

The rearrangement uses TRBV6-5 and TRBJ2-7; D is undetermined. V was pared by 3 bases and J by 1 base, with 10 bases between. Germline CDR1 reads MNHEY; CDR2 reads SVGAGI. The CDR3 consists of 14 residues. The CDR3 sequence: CASSYIGQSYEQYF. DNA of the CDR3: TGTGCCAGCAGTTATATAGGCCAATCCTACGAGCAGTACTTC.